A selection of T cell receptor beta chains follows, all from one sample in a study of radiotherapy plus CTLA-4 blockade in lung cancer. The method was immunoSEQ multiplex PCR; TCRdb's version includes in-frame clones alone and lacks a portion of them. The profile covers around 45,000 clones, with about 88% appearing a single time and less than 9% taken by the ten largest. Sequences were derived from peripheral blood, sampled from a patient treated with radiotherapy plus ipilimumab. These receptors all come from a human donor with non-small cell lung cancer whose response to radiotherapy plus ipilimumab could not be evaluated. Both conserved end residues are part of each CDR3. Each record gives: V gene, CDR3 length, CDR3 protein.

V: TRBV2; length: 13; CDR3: CASSGQESTEAFF
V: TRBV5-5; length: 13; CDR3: CASSQDRDAEAFF
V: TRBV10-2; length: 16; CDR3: CASSLQTGALPYEQYF
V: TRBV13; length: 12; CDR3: CASGTGDGEQYF
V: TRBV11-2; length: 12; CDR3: CASSYQGPRNTF
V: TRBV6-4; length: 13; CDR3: CAITRAGNYGYTF
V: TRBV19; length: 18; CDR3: CASSVTGLAGGPTDTQYF
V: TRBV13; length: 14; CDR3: CASSSSGGADIQYF
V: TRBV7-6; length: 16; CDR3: CASSKSGTGGAYGYTF
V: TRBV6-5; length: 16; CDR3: CASSYSAGGKSYEQYF
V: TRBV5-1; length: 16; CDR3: CASSLARGGGPYEQYF
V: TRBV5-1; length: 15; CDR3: CASSLGPGQGYEQYF
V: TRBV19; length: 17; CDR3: CASSMGQLTSGANVLTF
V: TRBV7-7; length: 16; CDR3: CASSLGGRSQGETQYF
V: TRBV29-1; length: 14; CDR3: CSVRGQGIDQPQHF
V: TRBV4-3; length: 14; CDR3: CASSQNLQGGEAFF
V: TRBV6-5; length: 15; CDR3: CASSYARDFNTEAFF
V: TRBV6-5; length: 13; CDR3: CASSYLSGRGYTF
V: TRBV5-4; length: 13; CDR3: CASSWTEGETQYF
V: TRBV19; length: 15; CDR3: CASRPGTANTGELFF
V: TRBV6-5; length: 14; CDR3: CASSYTRQYNEQFF
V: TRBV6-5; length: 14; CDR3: CASSSQGGNQPQHF